This T cell receptor (beta chain) was recorded in a study of low-dose radiotherapy and immunotherapy resistance in tumors. Study overall: Patients took oral aspirin 300 mg daily for four cycles from cycle 1 day 1.

Alpha- and beta-chain coverage of first-strand cDNA came from TRAV- and TRBV-specific primers. For amplifying TCRs, the PCR ran for about 20 cycles with Phusion, which was used together with a constant-region primer and the adapter on the V primers. MiXCR, run by TCRdb on the reads, gives a single entry per CDR3 protein. The sample lists tens of thousands of distinct CDR3 sequences; about half were seen once. Time point denoted: after trial treatment. The treatment denotes: LDRT plus nivolumab, ipilimumab, low-dose cyclophosphamide and aspirin (RACIN trial). Trimming left V 6 bases short and J 3 bases short, with 12 bases between. Germline V gene lookup returns CDR1 MNHEY and CDR2 SVGEGT. The CDR3 runs to 14 residues.

The chain recombines TRBV6-2 or TRBV6-3 with TRBJ2-1; D uncertain. Sequencing was performed on PBMCs, taken after low-dose radiotherapy plus immunotherapy. The TCR was taken from a male donor with gallbladder cancer. The CDR3 sequence is CASRTDEYYNEQFF. In nucleotides, the CDR3 is TGTGCCAGCAGGACCGACGAGTACTACAATGAGCAGTTCTTC.